This TCR beta chain was observed in a study of T cells expressing NK-cell markers. TCRdb processed the 5' RACE reads again and assigns one entry to each CDR3 protein, with no DNA. The data show 400,000 to 550,000 distinct CDR3 sequences, and the top ten clones hold approximately 6.8%. The sequenced sample consisted of blood T cells: a sorted CD56 or NKG2C T cell subset, CD4+ or CD8+ T cells, or bulk PBMC T cells (not recorded which). This TCR was recovered from a woman between 18 and 69 years old in good health.

The CDR3: CASSYGRANYEQYF. J is TRBJ2-7 and V is TRBV6-5; the TCRdb D gene call, TRBD2, has no DNA to confirm it. CDR1 and CDR2 (germline): MNHEY, SVGAGI. This CDR3 region has 14 residues.